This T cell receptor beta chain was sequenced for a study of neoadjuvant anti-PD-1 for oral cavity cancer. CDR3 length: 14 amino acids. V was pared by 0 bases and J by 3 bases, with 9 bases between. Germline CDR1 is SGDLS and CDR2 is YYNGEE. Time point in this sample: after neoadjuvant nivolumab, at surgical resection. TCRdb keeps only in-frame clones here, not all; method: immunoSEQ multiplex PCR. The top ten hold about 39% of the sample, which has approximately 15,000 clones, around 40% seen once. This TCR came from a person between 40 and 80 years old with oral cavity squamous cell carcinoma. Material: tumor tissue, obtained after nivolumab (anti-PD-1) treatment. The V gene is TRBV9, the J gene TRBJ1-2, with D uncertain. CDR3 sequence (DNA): TGTGCCAGCAGCGTAGCGCCGTCCGACTATGGCTACACCTTC. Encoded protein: CASSVAPSDYGYTF.